A few counts support the clone carrying this T cell receptor beta chain. The time point: patch test 3, about 24 weeks after DPC sensitization. Treatment in this sample: therapeutic diphenylcyclopropenone sensitization with weekly scalp DPC. These data originate in a study of human T cells and chemical hapten exposure. Overall study context: The study patch tested 0.01% DPC on the upper back and read results at 6 days. Among samples, TCR yields varied mainly because of small differences in pooled library volume.

Unique molecular identifiers were affixed to discrete cDNA molecules within the library. TCRdb used MiXCR to reprocess the RACE reads, holding one entry per CDR3 protein. This table holds about 160,000 distinct CDR3 sequences, about a quarter found once. The germline V gene has CDR1 SGHTA and CDR2 FQGNSA. J gave up 0 bases and V 5 bases, and 7 bases lay outside the gene matches. CDR3 length: 15 amino acids. The source of this sequence is a woman aged 18-29 years with alopecia areata. Some clones in this sample may be carry-over from other donors' samples. The genes are TRBV7-2 and TRBJ2-7; 7 nucleotides align to TRBD2. The sequencing used whole blood, collected in connection with sensitization to the hapten diphenylcyclopropenone (DPC). The CDR3 sequence: CASSLSGATSYEQYF. The CDR3 DNA reads as TGTGCCAGCAGCCTCAGCGGGGCTACCTCCTACGAGCAGTACTTC.